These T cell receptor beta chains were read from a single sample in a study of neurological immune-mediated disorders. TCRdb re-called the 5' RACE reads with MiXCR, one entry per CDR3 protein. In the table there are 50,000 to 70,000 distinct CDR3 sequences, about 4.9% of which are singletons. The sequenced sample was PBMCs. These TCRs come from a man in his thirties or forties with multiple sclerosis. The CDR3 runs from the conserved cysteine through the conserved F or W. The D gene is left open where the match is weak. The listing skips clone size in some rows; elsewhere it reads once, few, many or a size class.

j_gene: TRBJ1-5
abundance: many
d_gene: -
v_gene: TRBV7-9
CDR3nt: TGTGCCAGCAGCCATGATGATCAGCCCCAGCATTTT
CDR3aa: CASSHDDQPQHF

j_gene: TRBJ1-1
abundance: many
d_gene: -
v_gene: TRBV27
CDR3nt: TGTGCCAGCAGTCACCCCGGGGCCTCCACTGAAGCTTTCTTT
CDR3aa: CASSHPGASTEAFF

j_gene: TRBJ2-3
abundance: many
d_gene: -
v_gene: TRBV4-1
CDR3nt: TGCGCCAGCAGCCAAGTGGAGCTGGAGTTTACGCAGTATTTT
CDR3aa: CASSQVELEFTQYF

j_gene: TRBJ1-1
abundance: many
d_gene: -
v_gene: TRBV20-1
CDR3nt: TGCAGTGCTAGAGATCGACAGACTAACACTGAAGCTTTCTTT
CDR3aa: CSARDRQTNTEAFF

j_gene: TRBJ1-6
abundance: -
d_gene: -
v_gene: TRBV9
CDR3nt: TGTGCCAGCAGCGTTGCGCGGGGATGGAATTCACCCCTCAACTTT
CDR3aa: CASSVARGWNSPLNF

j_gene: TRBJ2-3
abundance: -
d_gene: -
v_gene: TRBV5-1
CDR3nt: TGCGCCAGCAGCTTGGACGGAAACACAGATACGCAGTATTTT
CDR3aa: CASSLDGNTDTQYF

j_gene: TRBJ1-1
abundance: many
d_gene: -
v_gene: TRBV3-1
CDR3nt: TGTGCCAGCAAACCGACCCTGTTATACACTGAAGCTTTCTTT
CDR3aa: CASKPTLLYTEAFF

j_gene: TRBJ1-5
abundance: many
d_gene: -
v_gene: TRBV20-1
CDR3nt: TGCAGTGCTAAGAGCGGTGATCAGCCCCAGCATTTT
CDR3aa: CSAKSGDQPQHF

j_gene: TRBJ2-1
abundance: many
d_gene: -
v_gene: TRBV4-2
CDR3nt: TGTGCCAGCAGCCAAAAGGAAACTCGGGGGGCGAATGAGCAGTTCTTC
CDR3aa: CASSQKETRGANEQFF

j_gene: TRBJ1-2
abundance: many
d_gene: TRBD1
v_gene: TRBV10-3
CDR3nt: TGTGCCATCAGTGAAGGCGAGCGAAACAGGGGCGCCTATGGCTACACCTTC
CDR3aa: CAISEGERNRGAYGYTF

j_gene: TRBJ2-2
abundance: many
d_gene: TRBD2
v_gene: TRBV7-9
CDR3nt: TGTGCCAGCCCGGCGGGGGCCGGGGAGCTGTTTTTT
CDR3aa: CASPAGAGELFF

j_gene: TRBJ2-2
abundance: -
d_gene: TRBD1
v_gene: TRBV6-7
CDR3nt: TGTGCCAGCAGCCTAGACTTAAATGACAGGGGAAACACCGGGGAGCTGTTTTTT
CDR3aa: CASSLDLNDRGNTGELFF

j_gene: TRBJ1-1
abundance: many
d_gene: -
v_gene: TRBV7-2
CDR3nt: TGTGCCAGCAGCCAGGGCAGGATTAACACTGAAGCTTTCTTT
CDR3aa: CASSQGRINTEAFF

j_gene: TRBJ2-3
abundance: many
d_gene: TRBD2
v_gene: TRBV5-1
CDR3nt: TGCGCCAGCAGCCCCGGGACTAGCGGAGATACGCAGTATTTT
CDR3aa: CASSPGTSGDTQYF

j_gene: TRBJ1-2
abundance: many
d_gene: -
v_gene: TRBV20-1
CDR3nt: TGCAGTGCTAGGCGAACAGGACCCAGTAACTATGGCTACACCTTC
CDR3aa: CSARRTGPSNYGYTF

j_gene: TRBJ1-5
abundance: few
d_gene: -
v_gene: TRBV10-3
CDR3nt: TGTGCCATCAGACAGGCTCTCGATAGCAATCAGCCCCAGAATTTT
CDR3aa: CAIRQALDSNQPQNF

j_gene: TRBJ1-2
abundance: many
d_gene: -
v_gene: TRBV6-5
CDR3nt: TGTGCCAGCAGCCTAAATTGGCAGAACTATGGCTACACCTTC
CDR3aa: CASSLNWQNYGYTF

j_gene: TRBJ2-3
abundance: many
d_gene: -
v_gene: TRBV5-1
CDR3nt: -
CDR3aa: CASSTSAAGAGDTQYF

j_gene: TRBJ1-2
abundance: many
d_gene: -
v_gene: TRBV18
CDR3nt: TGTGCCAGCTCACCTCCTCAGGGCTATGGCTACACCTTC
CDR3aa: CASSPPQGYGYTF

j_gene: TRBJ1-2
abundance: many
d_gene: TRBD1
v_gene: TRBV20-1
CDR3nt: TGCAGTGCTAGCAAGGGGGCTGAAGGCTACACCTTC
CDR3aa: CSASKGAEGYTF

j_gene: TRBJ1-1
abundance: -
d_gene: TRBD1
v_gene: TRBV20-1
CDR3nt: TGCAGTCCGGTGAGGAGGGGGCGCTTCACTGAAGCTTTCTTT
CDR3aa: CSPVRRGRFTEAFF

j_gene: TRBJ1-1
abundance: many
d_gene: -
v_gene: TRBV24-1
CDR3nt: TGTGCCACCAGTGATTCGAGCAGGGGGAACACTGAAGCTTTCTTT
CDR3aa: CATSDSSRGNTEAFF

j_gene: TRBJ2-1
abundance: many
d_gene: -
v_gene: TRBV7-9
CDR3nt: TGTGCCAGCAGCCGCCAGGAGCAGTTCTTC
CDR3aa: CASSRQEQFF

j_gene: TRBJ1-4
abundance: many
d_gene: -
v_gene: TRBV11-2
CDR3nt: TGTGCCAGCAGCTTAACACCATTTCAGGAAAAACTGTTTTTT
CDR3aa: CASSLTPFQEKLFF

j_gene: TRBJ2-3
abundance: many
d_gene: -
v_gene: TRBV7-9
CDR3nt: TGTGCCAGCAGCTTAACCCCGGCGGGGAGCACAGATACGCAGTATTTT
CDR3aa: CASSLTPAGSTDTQYF

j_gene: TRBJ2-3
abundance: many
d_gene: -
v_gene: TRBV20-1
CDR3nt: TGCAGTGCTTCTCGACTGGGTTCTACAGATACGCAGTATTTT
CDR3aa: CSASRLGSTDTQYF